What follows are 28 T cell receptor beta chains derived from one specimen sequenced in a study of control samples from healthy donors and cancer patients. TCRdb's copy holds only in-frame clones and misses some; the assay was immunoSEQ multiplex PCR. The data show about 69,000 clones, around 84% seen once. Sequenced: PBMCs. The receptor source for this set is a woman in her fifties or sixties with lung cancer.

The chain couples TRBV18 to TRBJ1-1, with D perhaps matching TRBD1 (6 bases). CDR3 length: 14 residues. Germline V gene lookup returns CDR1 KGHSH and CDR2 LQKENI. Trimming removed 6 bases at V and 4 bases at J, with 15 bases between. This CDR3 is CASSRDTKGTEAFF. The DNA for the CDR3 is TGTGCCAGCTCCCGGGACACCAAGGGCACTGAAGCTTTCTTT.

The gene calls are TRBV18 and TRBJ1-6, with 9 bases identical to TRBD1. Germline loops: CDR1 KGHSH, CDR2 LQKENI. J lost 8 bases, V lost 4 bases, and 3 bases had no gene match. This CDR3 comprises 14 residues. The CDR3 spells CASSRDRDYSPLHF. For the CDR3, the DNA is TGTGCCAGCTCACGGGACAGGGATTATTCACCCCTCCACTTT. The whole variable domain, remainder taken from reference TRBV18 and TRBJ1-6, is NAGVMQNPRHLVRRRGQEARLRCSPMKGHSHVYWYRQLPEEGLKFMVYLQKENIIDESGMPKERFSAEFPKEGPSILRIQQVVRGDSAAYFCASSRDRDYSPLHFGNGTRLTVT.

The chain carries TRBV10-2 and TRBJ1-1, with 10 bases that match TRBD1. The CDR3 consists of 13 residues. Germline V lookup: CDR1 WSHSY, CDR2 SAAADI. The V gene end was trimmed by 7 bases and the J gene end by 5 bases; junction bases not matched to a gene: 4. In DNA form, the CDR3 reads TGCGCCAGCACTATGGGACAGGGGACTGAAGCTTTCTTT. Translation gives CASTMGQGTEAFF.

The chain joins TRBV19 to TRBJ1-5, with 7 nucleotides matching TRBD1. Germline V gene lookup returns CDR1 LNHDA and CDR2 SQIVND (reference sequence). V gave up 3 bases and J gave up 6 bases; unmatched junction bases: 8. This CDR3 comprises 15 residues. CDR3 loop: CASSITGDYVQPQHF. CDR3 DNA: TGTGCCAGTAGTATTACAGGGGATTATGTTCAGCCCCAGCATTTT.

This rearrangement joins TRBV11-2 to TRBJ2-5; the D is unclear. With 1 base removed from V and 3 bases from J, the gap between germline ends came to 3 bases. The CDR3 has 12 residues. The V gene's germline CDR1 is SGHAT and CDR2 FQNNGV. CDR3 in amino acids: CASSLGEETQYF. The CDR3 DNA reads TGTGCCAGCAGCTTAGGCGAAGAGACCCAGTACTTC.

The chain links TRBV7-2 to TRBJ1-3, with TRBD1 matching 8 bases. Per germline, CDR1 SGHTA and CDR2 FQGNSA. V shed 4 bases and J 0 bases; nucleotides not matched to a gene: 8. The CDR3 consists of 17 residues. The CDR3 coding sequence is TGTGCCAGCAGCTCCCCGGACAGGGAGGGCTCTGGAAACACCATATATTTT. Its protein product is CASSSPDREGSGNTIYF.

V is TRBV10-3 and J is TRBJ2-5, with a weak D call TRBD2 (7 bases). CDR1 and CDR2 from the germline V gene are ENHRY and SYGVKD. The CDR3 runs to 14 residues. Trimming cost V 5 bases and J 1 base, with 11 bases left between them. The CDR3 region has the DNA TGTGCCATCAGTCTAGGGGGGGTCCAAGAGACCCAGTACTTC. It yields the protein CAISLGGVQETQYF.

This chain uses TRBV5-1 with TRBJ2-3; 8 positions agree with TRBD1. This CDR3 has 15 amino acids. CDR1 SGHRS and CDR2 YFSETQ come from the germline V gene. V trimming: 4 bases; J trimming: 2 bases; junction bases outside the gene matches: 6. The CDR3: CASSADRGDTDTQYF. The DNA for the CDR3 is TGCGCCAGCAGCGCCGACAGGGGAGACACAGATACGCAGTATTTT.

The gene calls are TRBV11-2 and TRBJ1-5; possible D gene TRBD1, 6 bases. The CDR3 runs to 15 residues. Trimming pared 5 bases from V and 2 bases from J, leaving 13 bases between. Germline loops: CDR1 SGHAT, CDR2 FQNNGV. The CDR3 is CASSLGAHGNQPQHF. The CDR3 DNA reads as TGTGCCAGCAGCCTGGGGGCACACGGCAATCAGCCCCAGCATTTT. Drawing the rest from reference TRBV11-2 and TRBJ1-5, the complete variable domain is EAGVAQSPRYKIIEKRQSVAFWCNPISGHATLYWYQQILGQGPKLLIQFQNNGVVDDSQLPKDRFSAERLKGVDSTLKIQPAKLEDSAVYLCASSLGAHGNQPQHFGDGTRLSIL.

The chain recombines TRBV7-7 with TRBJ1-1, with unresolved D. Per the germline V gene, CDR1 is SSHAT and CDR2 is FNYEAQ (reference sequence). V was shortened by 2 bases and J by 0 bases, with 4 bases between the two germline ends. The CDR3 extends over 13 amino acids. The DNA of the CDR3 is TGTGCCAGCAGCTTAACTATGAACACTGAAGCTTTCTTT. Translating it yields CASSLTMNTEAFF.

As DNA, the CDR3 is TGTGCCACCAGCAGAGCCGGGACAGGGACCTACGAGCAGTACTTC. It encodes CATSRAGTGTYEQYF. The chain is built from TRBV15 and TRBJ2-7; 9 bases agree with TRBD1. The CDR3 runs 15 residues. CDR1 is LNHNV and CDR2 is YYDKDF in the germline V gene (reference sequence). With 1 base clipped from V and 2 bases from J, the junction kept 3 bases outside the gene matches.

As for this clone: Different DNA sequences within this sample yield the same CDR3. The rearrangement joins TRBV6-1 to TRBJ1-2, with D unresolved. CDR1 is MNHNS and CDR2 is SASEGT in the germline V gene. CDR3 length: 11 amino acids. Trimming removed 1 base at V and 5 bases at J, with 2 bases between. DNA for the CDR3: TGTGCCAGCAGTGAAGGGTATGGCTACACCTTC. Residues: CASSEGYGYTF.

The chain joins TRBV7-2 to TRBJ1-1, with D possibly being TRBD1 (6 bases). Per the germline V gene, CDR1 is SGHTA and CDR2 is FQGNSA. This CDR3 is built from 15 residues. With 6 bases removed from V and 3 bases from J, the gap between germline ends came to 17 bases. CDR3: CASRKEDRTYTEAFF. DNA for the CDR3: TGTGCCAGCAGGAAGGAGGACAGAACTTACACTGAAGCTTTCTTT.

The rearrangement joins TRBV4-3 to TRBJ2-3, with no clear D. The CDR3 totals 12 residues. CDR1 is LGHNA, CDR2 YSLEER, per germline. With 2 bases removed from V and 6 bases from J, the gap between germline ends came to 6 bases. The CDR3 is CASSQQGDTQYF. The CDR3 bases are TGCGCCAGCAGCCAACAAGGGGATACGCAGTATTTT.

The chain uses TRBV28 and TRBJ1-1, with D maybe TRBD1 (5 bases). The germline V gene has CDR1 MDHEN and CDR2 SYDVKM. Trimming stripped 10 bases from V and 6 bases from J, with 18 bases between. This CDR3 region has 13 residues. The CDR3 nucleotides read TGTGCCACCTGCTCGGGACTTTTGGCTGAAGCTTTCTTT. This codes for CATCSGLLAEAFF.

In this sample, this clone turned up a few times. This sequence joins TRBV30 and TRBJ2-7; TRBD2 matches at 7 bases. V lost 3 bases and J lost 1; bases outside the gene matches: 3. Germline CDR1 is GTSNPN and CDR2 is SVGIG (reference sequence). The CDR3 contains 13 residues. The CDR3, as DNA: TGTGCCTGGAGGCGGGGGAGGTCCTACGAGCAGTACTTC. Its protein product is CAWRRGRSYEQYF.

This rearrangement joins TRBV29-1 to TRBJ2-2; 8 nucleotides line up with TRBD1. Per germline, CDR1 SQVTM and CDR2 ANQGSEA. CDR3 length: 18 residues. J gave up 1 base and V 4 bases, and 14 bases lay outside the gene matches. This CDR3 reads CSVGVITQGAKNTGELFF. As DNA, the CDR3 is TGCAGCGTTGGAGTTATAACCCAGGGGGCAAAGAACACCGGGGAGCTGTTTTTT.

The chain is built from TRBV27 and TRBJ2-7; possibly TRBD2 for D (6 bases). The CDR3 consists of 13 residues. CDR1 and CDR2 from the germline V gene are MNHEY and SMNVEV (reference sequence). V lost 6 bases and J 7 bases, leaving 16 bases between the germline ends. CDR3 residues: CASSPAGHGEQYF. DNA of the CDR3: TGTGCCAGCAGCCCCGCGGGGCACGGGGAGCAGTACTTC.

The chain couples TRBV18 to TRBJ1-5; unclear D gene. The V gene's germline CDR1 is KGHSH and CDR2 LQKENI. The CDR3 extends over 13 amino acids. The germline V and J ends were trimmed by 6 bases and 6 bases, with 12 bases remaining between them. The CDR3, as DNA: TGTGCCAGCTCCGATATGGACGGTCAGCCCCAGCATTTT. This codes for CASSDMDGQPQHF.

The chain has TRBV5-6 and TRBJ2-1, with D unresolved. This CDR3 has 16 residues. In germline, CDR1 is SGHDT, CDR2 YYEEEE. Trimming took 0 bases from V and 3 from J, leaving 13 bases between them. This chain's CDR3 is CASSLDGPLSYNEQFF. In DNA form, the CDR3 reads TGTGCCAGCAGCTTGGATGGGCCGTTAAGCTACAATGAGCAGTTCTTC.

This sequence joins TRBV20-1 and TRBJ1-2, with 7 bases lining up with TRBD1. The length of the CDR3 is 14 residues. Germline CDR1 reads DFQATT; CDR2 reads SNEGSKA (reference sequence). After removal of 3 bases from V and 6 bases from J, the junction contained 10 bases not matched to a gene. CDR3 nucleotide sequence: TGCAGTGCTAGTTGGCCCTTTACAGGGGATGGCTACACCTTC. Translating gives CSASWPFTGDGYTF.

The rearrangement uses TRBV30 and TRBJ2-7, with D possibly matching TRBD1 (6 bases). V lost 5 bases, J lost 6 bases, and 11 bases lay in between. CDR1 and CDR2 (germline): GTSNPN, SVGIG (reference sequence). This CDR3 is 11 amino acids long. The CDR3 loop is CAWDRLGEQYF. The CDR3 coding sequence is TGTGCCTGGGACAGGCTTGGCGAGCAGTACTTC.

The chain recombines TRBV29-1 with TRBJ1-1; D possibly corresponds to TRBD1 (6 bases). Germline V CDR1 and CDR2: SQVTM, ANQGSEA. CDR3 length: 12 amino acids. Trimming took off 7 bases at V and 5 bases at J, with 14 bases between the two ends. This CDR3 is CSAQGSGTEAFF. The CDR3 DNA sequence: TGCAGCGCCCAGGGGAGCGGTACTGAAGCTTTCTTT.

V gene TRBV6-2 or TRBV6-3 combines with J gene TRBJ1-1; perhaps TRBD1 as D (5 bases). Germline CDR1 is MNHEY and CDR2 is SVGEGT. The CDR3 totals 14 residues. V lost 3 bases to trimming and J lost 11 bases, with 19 bases between them. In DNA form, the CDR3 reads TGTGCCAGCAGTTATCTCGGGGCAGCTGTGAGGGCTTTCTTT. Its translation is CASSYLGAAVRAFF.

This clone has a single count. The rearrangement joins TRBV24-1 to TRBJ1-2; D uncertain. V lost 5 bases to trimming and J lost 3 bases, with 9 bases between them. Germline V gene data show CDR1 as KGHDR and CDR2 as SFDVKD. The CDR3 runs to 13 residues. CDR3 protein: CATSVDNYYGYTF. The CDR3 bases are TGTGCCACCAGTGTCGACAACTACTATGGCTACACCTTC.

V is TRBV5-1 and J is TRBJ2-2; 7 bases are shared with TRBD2. Germline lookup yields CDR1 SGHRS and CDR2 YFSETQ. The V and J ends lost 1 base and 4 bases, in that order; junction bases with no gene match: 7. This CDR3 comprises 16 residues. CDR3 coding DNA: TGCGCCAGCAGCTTGTATGATGGGGGGGTCACCGGGGAGCTGTTTTTT. Amino acids: CASSLYDGGVTGELFF.

V usage is TRBV4-3 and J usage is TRBJ2-3; TRBD1 aligns across 8 bases. CDR1 LGHNA and CDR2 YSLEER come from the germline V gene. With V trimmed by 5 bases and J by 3 bases, 7 bases remained unmatched. This CDR3 comprises 15 residues. The CDR3 sequence is CASSARQGSTDTQYF. DNA for the CDR3: TGCGCCAGCAGCGCCCGACAGGGGTCAACAGATACGCAGTATTTT.

The chain carries TRBV27 and TRBJ2-7; 8 bases are a match to TRBD1. The ends lost 2 bases at V and 11 bases at J; junction bases unmatched: 5. Germline values: CDR1 MNHEY, CDR2 SMNVEV (reference sequence). The CDR3 contains 12 residues. The CDR3 DNA reads TGTGCCAGCAGTTTAGTGACAGGGGAAGAGTACTTC. It codes for CASSLVTGEEYF.